These T cell receptor beta chains were read from a single sample in a study of sequential checkpoint blockade in melanoma. Generated by immunoSEQ multiplex PCR, the TCRdb table keeps only in-frame clones and is missing some. The table lists about 12,000 clones, 25% to 35% of them singletons, with about 15% in the top ten. The sample was tumor tissue (inferred from file names), taken from a patient given nivolumab and ipilimumab in sequence. The receptors here all came from a human donor with melanoma. The CDR3 runs from the conserved cysteine through the conserved F or W. D genes are given only for firm matches. Size is stated for part of the rows, as once, few or many counts, or as a class when the clone is expanded.

clone_size j_call d_call v_call cdr3_aa cdr3_nt
few TRBJ2-1 TRBD2 TRBV11-3 CASIWASGNVNEQFF TGTGCCAGCATTTGGGCTAGCGGGAACGTCAATGAGCAGTTCTTC
few TRBJ1-5 . TRBV28 CASSLSGESNQPQHF TGTGCCAGCAGTTTAAGCGGGGAAAGCAATCAGCCCCAGCATTTT
. TRBJ2-7 TRBD2 TRBV19 CASSSGRINEQYF TGTGCCAGTAGTAGCGGGAGGATAAACGAGCAGTACTTC
few TRBJ2-7 TRBD1 TRBV6-8 CASSYRDRGRVYEQYF TGTGCCAGCAGTTACCGGGACAGGGGGCGAGTCTACGAGCAGTACTTC
. TRBJ2-5 TRBD2 TRBV28 CASSVAGGGGETQYF TGTGCCAGCAGTGTAGCGGGAGGAGGAGGAGAGACCCAGTACTTC
. TRBJ1-4 . TRBV6-8 CASSGTTNEKLFF TGTGCCAGCTCGGGCACAACTAATGAAAAACTGTTTTTT
. TRBJ2-7 . TRBV6-8 CAISSRSYEQYF TGTGCCATCAGTTCGCGGTCCTACGAGCAGTACTTC